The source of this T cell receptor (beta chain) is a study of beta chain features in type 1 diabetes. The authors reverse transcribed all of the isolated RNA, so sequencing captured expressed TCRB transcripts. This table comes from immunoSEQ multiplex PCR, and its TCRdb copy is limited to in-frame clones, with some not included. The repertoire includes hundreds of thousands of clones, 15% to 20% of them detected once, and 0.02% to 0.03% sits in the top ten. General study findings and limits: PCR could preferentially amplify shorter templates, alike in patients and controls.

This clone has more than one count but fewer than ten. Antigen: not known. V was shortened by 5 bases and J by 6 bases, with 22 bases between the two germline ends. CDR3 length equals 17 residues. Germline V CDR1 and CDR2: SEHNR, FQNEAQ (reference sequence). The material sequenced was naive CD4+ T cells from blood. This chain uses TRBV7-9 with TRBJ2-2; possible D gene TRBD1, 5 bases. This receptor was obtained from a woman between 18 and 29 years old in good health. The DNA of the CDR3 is TGTGCCAGCAGCCGTCAAAGACAGCGAATAGCCGCCGGGGAGCTGTTTTTT. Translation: CASSRQRQRIAAGELFF.